This record covers a single TCR beta chain. Antigen specificity is unknown. Assay: immunoSEQ multiplex PCR; the TCRdb copy retains only in-frame clones and omits some. The data contain about 10,000 clones, 51% of them seen just once; the ten biggest clones take up roughly 13%. This record belongs to a study of T cell clonotyping in hematopoietic cell transplantation. Germline assignment: CDR1 GTSNPN and CDR2 SVGIG (reference sequence). V was cut by 0 bases and J by 2 bases, with 8 bases left in between. The CDR3 has 14 amino acids. Findings and limits, study-wide: Without cell sorting, CD4 versus CD8 contributions remain unresolved.

Specimen: peripheral blood mononuclear cells, collected 100 days after allogeneic stem cell transplant. This receptor was obtained from a female patient aged 50 to 60 who had an allogeneic stem cell transplant from an unrelated donor, so the T cells may come from the graft donor. Some clones in this sample may be carry-over from other donors' samples. The chain joins TRBV30 to TRBJ1-5, with D unresolved. CDR3 in DNA: TGTGCCTGGAGTGTACTAGGGCGCAATCAGCCCCAGCATTTT. Translated, it gives CAWSVLGRNQPQHF.